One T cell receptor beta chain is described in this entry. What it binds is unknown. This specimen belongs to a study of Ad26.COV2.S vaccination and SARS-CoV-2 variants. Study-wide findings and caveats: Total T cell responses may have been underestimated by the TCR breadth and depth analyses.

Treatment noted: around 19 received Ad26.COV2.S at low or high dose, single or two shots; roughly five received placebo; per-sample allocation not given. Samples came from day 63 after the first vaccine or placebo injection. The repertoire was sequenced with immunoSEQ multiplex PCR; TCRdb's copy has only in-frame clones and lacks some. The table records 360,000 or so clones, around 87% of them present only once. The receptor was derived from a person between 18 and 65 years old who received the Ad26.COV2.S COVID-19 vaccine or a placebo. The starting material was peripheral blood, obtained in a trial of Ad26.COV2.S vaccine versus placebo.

CDR3 in amino acids: CASSLMGKGQPQHF. The CDR3, as DNA: TGTGCCAGCAGTCTGATGGGGAAAGGCCAGCCCCAGCATTTT. The chain joins TRBV5-4 to TRBJ1-5; D gene uncertain. Germline V gene data show CDR1 as SGHNT and CDR2 as YYREEE (reference sequence). V was trimmed by 5 bases and J by 7 bases, leaving 16 bases between them. This CDR3 spans 14 amino acids.